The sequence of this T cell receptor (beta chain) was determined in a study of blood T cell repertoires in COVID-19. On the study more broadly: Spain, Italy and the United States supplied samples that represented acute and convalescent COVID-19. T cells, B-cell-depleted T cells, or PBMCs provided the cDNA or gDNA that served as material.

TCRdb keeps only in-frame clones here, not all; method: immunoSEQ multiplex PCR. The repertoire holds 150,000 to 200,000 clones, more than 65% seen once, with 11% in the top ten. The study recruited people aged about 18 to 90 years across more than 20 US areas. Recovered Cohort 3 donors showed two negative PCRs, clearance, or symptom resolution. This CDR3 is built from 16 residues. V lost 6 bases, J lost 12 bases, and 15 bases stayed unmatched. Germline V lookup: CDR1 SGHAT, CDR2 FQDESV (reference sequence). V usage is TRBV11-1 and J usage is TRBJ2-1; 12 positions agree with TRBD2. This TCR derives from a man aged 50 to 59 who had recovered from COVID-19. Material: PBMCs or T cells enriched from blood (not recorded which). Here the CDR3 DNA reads TGTGCCAGCAGTCCATATGGGACTAGCGGGCGTCCTGGGCAGTTCTTC. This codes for CASSPYGTSGRPGQFF.